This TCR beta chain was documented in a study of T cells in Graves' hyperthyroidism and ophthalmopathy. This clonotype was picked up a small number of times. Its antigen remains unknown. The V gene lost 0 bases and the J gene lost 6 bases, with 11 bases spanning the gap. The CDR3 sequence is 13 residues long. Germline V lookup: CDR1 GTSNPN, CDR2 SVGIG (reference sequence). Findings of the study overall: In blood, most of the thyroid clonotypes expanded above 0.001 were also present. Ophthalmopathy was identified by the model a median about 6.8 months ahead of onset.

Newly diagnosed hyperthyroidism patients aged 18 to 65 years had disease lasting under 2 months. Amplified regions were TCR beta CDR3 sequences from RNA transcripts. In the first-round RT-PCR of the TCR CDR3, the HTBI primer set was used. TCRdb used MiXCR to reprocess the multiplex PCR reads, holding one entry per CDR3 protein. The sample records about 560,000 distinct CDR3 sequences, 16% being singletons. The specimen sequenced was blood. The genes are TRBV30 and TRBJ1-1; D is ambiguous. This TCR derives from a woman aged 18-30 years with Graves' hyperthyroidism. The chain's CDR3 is CAWSVWGVAEAFF. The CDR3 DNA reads TGTGCCTGGAGTGTATGGGGAGTTGCTGAAGCTTTCTTT. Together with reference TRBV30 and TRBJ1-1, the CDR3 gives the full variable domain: SQTIHQWPATLVQPVGSPLSLECTVEGTSNPNLYWYRQAAGRGLQLLFYSVGIGQISSEVPQNLSASRPQDRQFILSSKKLLLSDSGFYLCAWSVWGVAEAFFGQGTRLTVV.